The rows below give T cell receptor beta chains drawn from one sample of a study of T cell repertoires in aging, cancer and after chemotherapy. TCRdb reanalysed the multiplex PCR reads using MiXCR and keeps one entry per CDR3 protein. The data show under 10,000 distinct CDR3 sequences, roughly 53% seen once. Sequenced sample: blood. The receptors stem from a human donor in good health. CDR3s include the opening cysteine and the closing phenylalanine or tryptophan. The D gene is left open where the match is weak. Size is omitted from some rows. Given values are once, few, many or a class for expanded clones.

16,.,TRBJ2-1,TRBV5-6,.,TGTGCCAGCAGCTTGATTCAGGGGATCTCCTACAATGAGCAGTTCTTC,CASSLIQGISYNEQFF
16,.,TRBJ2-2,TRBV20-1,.,TGCAGTGCTAGAGATTGGAAGGGAATCGATACCGGGGAGCTGTTTTTT,CSARDWKGIDTGELFF
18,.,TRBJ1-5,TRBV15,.,TGTGCCACCAGCAGAACAATCCGGGGGAAATATAGCAATCAGCCCCAGCATTTT,CATSRTIRGKYSNQPQHF
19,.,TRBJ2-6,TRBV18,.,TGTGCCAGCTCACCCTACCCCCCGGTCTATGGCTCTGGGGCCAACGTCCTGACTTTC,CASSPYPPVYGSGANVLTF
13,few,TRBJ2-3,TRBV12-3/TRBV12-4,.,TGTGCCAGCAGGCCCTCTAGCACAGATACGCAGTATTTT,CASRPSSTDTQYF
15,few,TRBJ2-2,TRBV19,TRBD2,TGTGCCAGTAGTACCGGGACTACCATCACCGGGGAGCTGTTTTTT,CASSTGTTITGELFF
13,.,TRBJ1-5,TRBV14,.,TGTGCCAGCAGCCGCTCCTTGGGACAGCCCCAGCATTTT,CASSRSLGQPQHF
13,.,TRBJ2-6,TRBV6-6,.,TGTGCCAGCACGGCCTCTGGGGCCAACGTCCTGACTTTC,CASTASGANVLTF
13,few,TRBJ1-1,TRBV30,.,TGTGCCTGGAGTGTAATCAGATACACTGAAGCTTTCTTT,CAWSVIRYTEAFF
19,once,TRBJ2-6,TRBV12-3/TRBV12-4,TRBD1,TGTGCCAGCAGTTTGCGGGCCCCGGGACAGGGATCCGGGGCCAACGTCCTGACTTTC,CASSLRAPGQGSGANVLTF
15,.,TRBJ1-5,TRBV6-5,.,TGTGCCAGCAGTCCGTCTGGGTCTAGCAATCAGCCCCAGCATTTT,CASSPSGSSNQPQHF
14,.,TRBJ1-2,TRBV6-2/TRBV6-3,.,TGTGCCAGCAGCTTTAGACGGGGCGGTCTTGGCTACACCTTC,CASSFRRGGLGYTF
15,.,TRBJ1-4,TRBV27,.,TGTGCCAGCAGTTCCAATCCGACAGCTAATGAAAAACTGTTTTTT,CASSSNPTANEKLFF
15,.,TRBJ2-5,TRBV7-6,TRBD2,TGTGCCAGCAGCGCCGCGGGGGGGCGCCAAGAGACCCAGTACTTC,CASSAAGGRQETQYF
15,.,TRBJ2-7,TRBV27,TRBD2,TGTGCCAGCAGGGAGAGCGGGAGGTACTCCTACGAGCAGTACTTC,CASRESGRYSYEQYF
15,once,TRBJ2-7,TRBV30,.,TGTGCCAGTAGACCCTGGCCAGGCCTCTCCTACGAGCAGTACTTC,CASRPWPGLSYEQYF